Here is one T cell receptor (beta chain) with its context. The antigen is undetermined. These data come from a study of cytomegalovirus exposure and HLA in healthy donors. The CDR3 length is 16 residues. V was pared by 1 base and J by 1 base, with 14 bases between. CDR1 and CDR2 (germline): SGHTA, FQGNSA. The PCR made use of 60 Vbeta and 13 Jbeta primers. Sequenced by immunoSEQ multiplex PCR; TCRdb stores in-frame clones only, minus some. The sample has tens of thousands of clones; roughly 83% are singletons. Whole-study findings and limits: TCR beta V segments were, for the most part, productive about 87% or about 30% of the time in an earlier analysis. Cytomegalovirus status was reportedly diagnosed by the classifier with high sensitivity and specificity.

The TCR was taken from a man between 18 and 35 years old in good health and CMV-seronegative. This chain connects TRBV7-2 to TRBJ2-7; no clear D gene. Input material: PBMCs. The CDR3 DNA follows: TGTGCCAGCAGCTTAGTGTCTGCGGATAATTCCTACGAGCAGTACTTC. Translated: CASSLVSADNSYEQYF.